Below, 21 T cell receptor beta chains from the same sample are listed, as sequenced in a study of T-cell reconstitution after alpha-beta-depleted transplantation in children. This sample's TCRbeta library carried unique molecular identifier barcodes. TCRdb re-called the PCR reads with MiXCR, one entry per CDR3 protein. The sample holds 200,000 to 250,000 distinct CDR3 sequences, 8.4% seen once. This specimen consisted of PBMCs, mostly from graft donor cells, obtained 360 days after TCRalphabeta/CD19-depleted stem cell transplant. The source is a male patient between 2 and 10 years old who had a stem cell transplant for acute myeloid leukemia, so the T cells may come from the graft donor.

This sequence joins TRBV7-6 and TRBJ1-1; D uncertain. Looked up from germline, CDR1 is SGHVS and CDR2 is FNYEAQ. V was shortened by 4 bases and J by 4 bases, with 16 bases between the two germline ends. The CDR3 contains 15 residues. The CDR3 nucleotides read TGTGCCAGCAGCTCCCCCCCCTACTTGAGCACTGAAGCTTTCTTT. Its protein is CASSSPPYLSTEAFF.

This clonotype was observed many times. The chain combines TRBV12-3 or TRBV12-4 with TRBJ2-5, with D possibly TRBD2 on 7 matching bases. The CDR3 runs to 14 residues. V lost 6 bases, J lost 5 bases, and 16 bases lay in between. The DNA for the CDR3 is TGTGCCAGCAGCCAACTAGCGAGGGGGGAGACCCAGTACTTC. Its protein product is CASSQLARGETQYF.

In its sample, this clonotype was seen many times. The chain is built from TRBV29-1 and TRBJ1-1; D not certain. Trimming left V 5 bases short and J 0 bases short, with 10 bases between. This CDR3 spans 13 amino acids. The germline CDR1 and CDR2 sequences are SQVTM and ANQGSEA. CDR3 protein: CSVYAHLNTEAFF. The CDR3 DNA follows: TGCAGCGTTTATGCGCACTTGAACACTGAAGCTTTCTTT.

This clonotype has a count of ten or more. The chain is built from TRBV20-1 and TRBJ2-7; TRBD2 aligns across 11 bases. The CDR3 is 16 residues long. V lost 5 bases and J lost 3; bases outside the gene matches: 12. Germline assignment: CDR1 DFQATT and CDR2 SNEGSKA (reference sequence). This CDR3 is CSAGPTTSGGLYEQYF. The CDR3 region has the DNA TGCAGTGCTGGTCCGACTACTAGCGGGGGACTCTACGAGCAGTACTTC.

This clonotype was found many times. The chain carries TRBV14 and TRBJ2-5; D is perhaps TRBD2 (5 bases). The germline gives CDR1 SGHDN, CDR2 FVKESK. This CDR3 spans 15 amino acids. Trimming removed 1 base at V and 2 bases at J, with 11 bases between. CDR3 nucleotides: TGTGCCAGCAGCCAAGGAAGATGGAGGCAAGAGACCCAGTACTTC. Protein sequence: CASSQGRWRQETQYF. The whole variable domain, filled in from reference TRBV14 and TRBJ2-5, reads EAGVTQFPSHSVIEKGQTVTLRCDPISGHDNLYWYRRVMGKEIKFLLHFVKESKQDESGMPNNRFLAERTGGTYSTLKVQPAELEDSGVYFCASSQGRWRQETQYFGPGTRLLVL.

This clonotype has ten or more counts. The chain recombines TRBV18 with TRBJ2-5; the D call may be TRBD1 or TRBD2 (5 bases each). This CDR3 contains 13 residues. Germline V CDR1 and CDR2: KGHSH, LQKENI. V lost 0 bases and J lost 3, with 5 bases in between. The CDR3 protein is CASSPPGEETQYF. The CDR3 nucleotides read TGTGCCAGCTCACCACCGGGGGAAGAGACCCAGTACTTC. Based on the CDR3 plus reference TRBV18 and TRBJ2-5, the full variable domain is NAGVMQNPRHLVRRRGQEARLRCSPMKGHSHVYWYRQLPEEGLKFMVYLQKENIIDESGMPKERFSAEFPKEGPSILRIQQVVRGDSAAYFCASSPPGEETQYFGPGTRLLVL.

The sample holds many counts of this clonotype. The rearrangement joins TRBV12-3 or TRBV12-4 to TRBJ1-5; D is undetermined. Between the trimmed V and J ends, which lost 3 bases and 9 bases, there was a span of 15 bases. CDR3 length: 14 residues. CDR3 bases: TGTGCCAGCAGTTTTGGCAGGAGCGTGTGGCCCCAGCATTTT. Amino acid sequence: CASSFGRSVWPQHF.

The chain joins TRBV12-3 or TRBV12-4 to TRBJ2-1, with no clear D. V was cut by 1 base and J by 4 bases, with 8 bases left in between. The CDR3 length is 14 residues. The CDR3 protein is CASSLEGAYNEQFF. In DNA form, the CDR3 reads TGTGCCAGCAGTTTAGAGGGCGCATACAATGAGCAGTTCTTC.

This clonotype was counted many times. This chain joins TRBV9 and TRBJ2-1; D assignment may be TRBD1 or TRBD2 (5 bases each). This CDR3 has 14 amino acids. CDR1 SGDLS and CDR2 YYNGEE come from the germline V gene. With 7 bases removed from V and 4 bases from J, the gap between germline ends came to 15 bases. This CDR3 reads CASPNGTVYNEQFF. CDR3 nucleotide sequence: TGTGCCAGCCCCAATGGGACGGTTTACAATGAGCAGTTCTTC.

This clonotype has a count of ten or more. The chain has TRBV5-1 and TRBJ2-7, with 8 bases that match TRBD1. J lost 5 bases, V lost 4 bases, and 14 bases had no gene match. This CDR3 has 16 amino acids. Germline V CDR1 and CDR2: SGHRS, YFSETQ. CDR3 residues: CASSPPRTGKPHEQYF. The CDR3 DNA reads TGCGCCAGCAGCCCACCTCGGACAGGGAAACCCCACGAGCAGTACTTC.

Many counts were recorded for this clonotype. The gene calls are TRBV12-3 or TRBV12-4 and TRBJ2-1, with 12 positions matching TRBD2. V shed 0 bases and J 10 bases; nucleotides not matched to a gene: 7. This CDR3 spans 16 amino acids. The CDR3: CASSLARLAGGMEQFF. CDR3 DNA: TGTGCCAGCAGTTTAGCGCGTCTAGCGGGGGGGATGGAGCAGTTCTTC.

The table lists this clonotype with a few counts. The rearrangement uses TRBV7-3 and TRBJ2-1, with TRBD1 matching 9 bases. With V trimmed by 6 bases and J by 4 bases, 7 bases remained unmatched. CDR1 and CDR2 from the germline V gene are SGHTA and FQGTGA. This CDR3 spans 15 amino acids. The CDR3 is CASSLGGTGYNEQFF. The CDR3, as DNA: TGTGCCAGCAGTCTCGGGGGGACAGGGTACAATGAGCAGTTCTTC.

This clonotype was observed at least ten times. The chain carries TRBV12-3 or TRBV12-4 and TRBJ2-1; TRBD1 matches 7 bases. The CDR3 loop spans 14 amino acids. V lost 8 bases and J lost 4; bases outside the gene matches: 8. CDR3 DNA: TGTGCCAGCCGATGGGACAGTCTGTACAATGAGCAGTTCTTC. Protein product: CASRWDSLYNEQFF.

This clonotype was detected a few times. The CDR3 loop is CASSLAGVGGNIRVPFF. CDR3 DNA: TGTGCCAGCAGCTTGGCCGGTGTAGGGGGGAACATTAGGGTCCCGTTCTTC. The rearrangement links TRBV5-6 to TRBJ2-1; D may be TRBD1 or TRBD2 (6 bases each). This CDR3 is built from 17 residues. The germline V gene encodes CDR1 SGHDT and CDR2 YYEEEE. Trimming stripped 0 bases from V and 15 bases from J, with 28 bases between.

The rearrangement links TRBV11-2 to TRBJ1-2, with 8 bases matching TRBD1. Germline CDR1 reads SGHAT; CDR2 reads FQNNGV. V gave up 4 bases and J gave up 4 bases; unmatched junction bases: 8. The CDR3 is 15 residues long. The CDR3 region has the DNA TGTGCCAGCAGCTCCAGACAGGGGACACTCTATGGCTACACCTTC. Its protein is CASSSRQGTLYGYTF.

This clonotype was seen ten or more times. The rearrangement uses TRBV15 and TRBJ2-2; D is perhaps TRBD1 (6 bases). The CDR3 consists of 15 residues. Trimming removed 2 bases at V and 1 base at J, with 8 bases between. In germline, CDR1 is LNHNV, CDR2 YYDKDF (reference sequence). CDR3 protein: CATSRPQGNTGELFF. CDR3 nucleotide sequence: TGTGCCACCAGCAGACCACAGGGGAACACCGGGGAGCTGTTTTTT.

There are many counts of this clonotype. The chain carries TRBV4-3 and TRBJ2-5; D gene unclear. Germline-derived CDR1 and CDR2 are LGHNA and YSLEER. The V end was cut by 0 bases, the J end by 1 base, with 9 bases between. The CDR3 length is 15 residues. Here the CDR3 reads CASSQDMVPQETQYF. In DNA form, the CDR3 reads TGCGCCAGCAGCCAAGATATGGTTCCCCAAGAGACCCAGTACTTC.

This clonotype was detected many times. The V call is TRBV20-1, the J call TRBJ2-3; D gene uncertain. Germline V gene sequence: CDR1 DFQATT, CDR2 SNEGSKA (reference sequence). CDR3 length equals 12 residues. V lost 3 bases to trimming and J lost 4 bases, with 8 bases between them. The CDR3 DNA sequence: TGCAGTGCTAGTGAGCACCCAGATACGCAGTATTTT. This translates into CSASEHPDTQYF.

Only a few counts were recorded for this clonotype. The chain recombines TRBV4-3 with TRBJ2-4, with 10 bases aligning to TRBD2. CDR3 length equals 18 residues. J lost 1 base, V lost 1 base, and 7 bases had no gene match. The V gene's germline CDR1 is LGHNA and CDR2 YSLEER. CDR3 bases: TGCGCCAGCAGCCAAGGACTAGCGGGTATGGGGGCCAAAAACATTCAGTACTTC. This codes for CASSQGLAGMGAKNIQYF.

This clonotype was found many times. The J gene is TRBJ2-1, the V gene TRBV14; 8 bases are shared with TRBD1. The length of the CDR3 is 17 residues. Germline trimming cut 2 bases from V and 2 bases from J; bases unmatched to any gene: 8. Germline V gene sequence: CDR1 SGHDN, CDR2 FVKESK. This chain's CDR3 is CASSQPRTGKTYNEQFF. The CDR3 DNA is TGTGCCAGCAGCCAACCCCGGACAGGGAAAACCTACAATGAGCAGTTCTTC.

The V gene is TRBV6-2 or TRBV6-3, the J gene TRBJ2-1; 16 nucleotides match TRBD2. After removal of 4 bases from V and 10 bases from J, the junction contained 13 bases not matched to a gene. Germline V gene data show CDR1 as MNHEY and CDR2 as SVGEGT. The CDR3 runs to 18 residues. CDR3 DNA: TGTGCCAGCAGTTGGATAACCGGGACTAGCGGGAGGGCCTGGGAGCAGTTCTTC. Its translation is CASSWITGTSGRAWEQFF.